What follows describes a single TCR beta chain. Its antigen is currently unknown. CDR3 length equals 13 residues. The V end lost 5 bases, the J end lost 8 bases, and 13 bases lay between the germline ends. Germline CDR1 reads LGHNA; CDR2 reads YNFKEQ. This entry belongs to a study of cytomegalovirus exposure and HLA in healthy donors. In the study overall: Unique TCRs numbering some 80 million, obtained from HLA-typed donors, made up an early data release. Genetic ancestry analysis placed approximately 79% of the 410 or so donors that were genotyped in the Caucasian-associated cluster. Broader study findings: Differences between HLA loci emerged in a later analysis of TCR association rates, with DRB1 most and HLA-C fewest.

Both 60 Vbeta primers and 13 Jbeta primers went into the PCR. Repertoires were generated with immunoSEQ multiplex PCR, while TCRdb's copy carries only in-frame clones and drops some. The sample lists about 130,000 clones, less than 80% seen once, with around 1.8% in the top ten. This sequence was found in a man between 45 and 60 years old in good health and CMV-seronegative. This chain uses TRBV4-2 with TRBJ2-1, with D maybe TRBD2 (6 bases). Source material: PBMCs. The CDR3 loop reads CASSRAQRDEQFF. The CDR3 DNA reads TGTGCCAGCAGCAGGGCACAGCGGGATGAGCAGTTCTTC.